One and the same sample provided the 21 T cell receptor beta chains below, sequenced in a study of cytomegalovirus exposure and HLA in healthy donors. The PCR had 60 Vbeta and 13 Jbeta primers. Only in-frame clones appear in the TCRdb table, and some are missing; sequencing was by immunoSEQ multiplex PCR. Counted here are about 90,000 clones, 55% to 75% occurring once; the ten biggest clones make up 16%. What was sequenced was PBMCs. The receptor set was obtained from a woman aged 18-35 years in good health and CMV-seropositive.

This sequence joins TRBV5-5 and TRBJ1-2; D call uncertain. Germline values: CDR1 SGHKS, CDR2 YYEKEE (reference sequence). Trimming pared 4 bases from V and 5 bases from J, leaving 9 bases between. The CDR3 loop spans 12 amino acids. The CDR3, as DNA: TGTGCCAGCAGCCCCCCCGGTTATGGCTACACCTTC. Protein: CASSPPGYGYTF.

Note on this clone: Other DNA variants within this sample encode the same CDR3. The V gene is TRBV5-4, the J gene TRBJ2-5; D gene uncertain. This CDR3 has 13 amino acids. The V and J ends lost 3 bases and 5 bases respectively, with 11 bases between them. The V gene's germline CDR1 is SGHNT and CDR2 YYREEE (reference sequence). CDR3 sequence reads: CASSSGVQETQYF. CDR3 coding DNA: TGTGCCAGCAGCTCTGGAGTCCAGGAGACCCAGTACTTC.

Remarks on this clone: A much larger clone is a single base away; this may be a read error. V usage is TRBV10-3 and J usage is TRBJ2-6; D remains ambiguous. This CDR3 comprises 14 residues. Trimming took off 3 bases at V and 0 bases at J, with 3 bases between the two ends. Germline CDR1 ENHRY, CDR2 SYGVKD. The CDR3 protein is CAISDSSGANVLTF. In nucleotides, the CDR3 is TGTGCCATCAGTGACAGCTCTGGGGCCAACGTCCTGACTTTC.

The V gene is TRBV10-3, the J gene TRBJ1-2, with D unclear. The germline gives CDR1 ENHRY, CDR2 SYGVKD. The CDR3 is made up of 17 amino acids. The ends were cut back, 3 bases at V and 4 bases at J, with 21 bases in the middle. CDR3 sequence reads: CAISDTSTPNGPYGYTF. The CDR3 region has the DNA TGTGCCATCAGTGACACATCGACCCCGAATGGGCCCTATGGCTACACCTTC.

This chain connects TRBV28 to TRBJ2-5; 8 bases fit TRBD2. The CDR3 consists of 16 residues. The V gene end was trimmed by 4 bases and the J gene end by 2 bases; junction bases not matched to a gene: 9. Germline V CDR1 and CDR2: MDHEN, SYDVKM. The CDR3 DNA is TGTGCCAGCAGTTCCGGCGGGCTAGCGGGTCAAGAGACCCAGTACTTC. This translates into CASSSGGLAGQETQYF.

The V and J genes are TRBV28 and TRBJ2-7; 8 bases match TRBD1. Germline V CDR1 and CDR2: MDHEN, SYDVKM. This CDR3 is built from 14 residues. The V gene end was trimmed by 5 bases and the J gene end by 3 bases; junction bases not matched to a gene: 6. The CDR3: CASSPTGANYEQYF. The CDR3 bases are TGTGCCAGCAGTCCGACAGGGGCCAACTACGAGCAGTACTTC.

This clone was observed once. The CDR3 nucleotides are TGTGCCAGCAGCTTGGGACGGGGGTCCTACGAGCAGTACTTC. As protein: CASSLGRGSYEQYF. The V and J genes are TRBV5-4 and TRBJ2-7; perhaps TRBD2 as D (6 bases). The CDR3 length is 14 residues. The germline V gene has CDR1 SGHNT and CDR2 YYREEE (reference sequence). V lost 0 bases to trimming and J lost 1 base, with 8 bases between them.

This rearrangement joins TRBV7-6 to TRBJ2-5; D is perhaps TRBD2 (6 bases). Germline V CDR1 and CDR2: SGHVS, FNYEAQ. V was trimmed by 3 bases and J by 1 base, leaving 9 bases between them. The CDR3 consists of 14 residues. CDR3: CASSFAGGQETQYF. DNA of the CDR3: TGTGCCAGCAGCTTCGCCGGGGGCCAAGAGACCCAGTACTTC.

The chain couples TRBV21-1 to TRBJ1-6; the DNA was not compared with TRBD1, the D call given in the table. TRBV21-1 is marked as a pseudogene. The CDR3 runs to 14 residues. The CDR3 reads CASRDRVYNSPLHF. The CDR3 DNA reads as TGTGCCAGCAGGGACAGGGTCTATAATTCACCCCTCCACTTT.

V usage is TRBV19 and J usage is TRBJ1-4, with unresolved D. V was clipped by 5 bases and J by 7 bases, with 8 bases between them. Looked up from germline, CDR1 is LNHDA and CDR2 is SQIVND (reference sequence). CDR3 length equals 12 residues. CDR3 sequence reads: CASSPSVEKLFF. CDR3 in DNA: TGTGCCAGTAGTCCATCGGTTGAAAAACTGTTTTTT.

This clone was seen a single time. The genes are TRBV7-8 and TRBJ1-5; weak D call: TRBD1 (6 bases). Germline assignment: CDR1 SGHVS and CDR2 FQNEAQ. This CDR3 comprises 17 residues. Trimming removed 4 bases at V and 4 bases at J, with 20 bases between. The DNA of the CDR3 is TGTGCCAGCAGCTATCAGTACGGGCAGGGGTTAAATCAGCCCCAGCATTTT. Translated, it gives CASSYQYGQGLNQPQHF.

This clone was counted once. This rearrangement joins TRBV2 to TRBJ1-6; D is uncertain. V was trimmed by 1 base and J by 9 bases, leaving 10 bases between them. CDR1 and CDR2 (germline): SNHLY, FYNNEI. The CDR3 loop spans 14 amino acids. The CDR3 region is CASSEGPAGSPLHF. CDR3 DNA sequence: TGTGCCAGCAGTGAAGGGCCAGCAGGTTCACCCCTCCACTTT. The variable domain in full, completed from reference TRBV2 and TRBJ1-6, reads EPEVTQTPSHQVTQMGQEVILRCVPISNHLYFYWYRQILGQKVEFLVSFYNNEISEKSEIFDDQFSVERPDGSNFTLKIRSTKLEDSAMYFCASSEGPAGSPLHFGNGTRLTVT.

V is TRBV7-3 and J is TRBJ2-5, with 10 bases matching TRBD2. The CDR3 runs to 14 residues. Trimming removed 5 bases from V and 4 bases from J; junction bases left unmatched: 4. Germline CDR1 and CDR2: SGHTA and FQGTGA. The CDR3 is CASSLSGGRETQYF. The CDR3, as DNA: TGTGCCAGCAGCCTTAGCGGGGGGAGAGAGACCCAGTACTTC.

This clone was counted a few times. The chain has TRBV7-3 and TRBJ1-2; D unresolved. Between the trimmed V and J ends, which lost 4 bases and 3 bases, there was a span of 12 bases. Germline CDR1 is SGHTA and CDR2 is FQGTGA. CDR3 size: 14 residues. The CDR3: CASSSSPGDYGYTF. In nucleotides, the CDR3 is TGTGCCAGCAGCTCGTCACCCGGGGACTATGGCTACACCTTC.

The CDR3 loop is CASSLRDREDQPQHF. In DNA, the CDR3 is TGTGCCAGCTCACTCCGGGACAGGGAGGATCAGCCCCAGCATTTT. The chain is built from TRBV18 and TRBJ1-5, with 9 nucleotides matching TRBD1. CDR3 length: 15 residues. In germline, CDR1 is KGHSH, CDR2 LQKENI. With 4 bases clipped from V and 5 bases from J, the junction kept 6 bases outside the gene matches.

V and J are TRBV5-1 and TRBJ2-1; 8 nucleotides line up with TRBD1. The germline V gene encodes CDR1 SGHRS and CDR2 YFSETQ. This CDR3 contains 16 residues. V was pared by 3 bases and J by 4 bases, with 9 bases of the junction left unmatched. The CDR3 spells CASSSTGVVGYNEQFF. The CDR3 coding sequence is TGCGCCAGCAGCTCGACAGGGGTAGTAGGGTACAATGAGCAGTTCTTC.

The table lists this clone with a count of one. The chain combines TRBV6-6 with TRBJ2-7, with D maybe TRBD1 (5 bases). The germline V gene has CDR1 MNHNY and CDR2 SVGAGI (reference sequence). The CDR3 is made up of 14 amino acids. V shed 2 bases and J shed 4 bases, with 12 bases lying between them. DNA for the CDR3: TGTGCCAGCAGTTACGGGAAGGGGCCATACGAGCAGTACTTC. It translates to CASSYGKGPYEQYF.

The CDR3 sequence: CASKGGTLPSYEQYF. The CDR3 region has the DNA TGTGCCAGCAAAGGAGGGACTCTTCCTTCCTACGAGCAGTACTTC. The chain couples TRBV2 to TRBJ2-7, with D perhaps TRBD2 (6 bases). CDR1 and CDR2 (germline): SNHLY, FYNNEI. Trimming cost V 7 bases and J 1 base, with 17 bases left between them. The CDR3 totals 15 residues.

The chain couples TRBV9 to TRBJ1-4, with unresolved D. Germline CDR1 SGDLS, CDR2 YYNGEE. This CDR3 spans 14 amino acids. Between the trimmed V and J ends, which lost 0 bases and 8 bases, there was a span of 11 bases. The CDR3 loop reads CASSVGRGGEKLFF. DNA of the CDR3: TGTGCCAGCAGCGTAGGACGGGGAGGAGAAAAACTGTTTTTT.

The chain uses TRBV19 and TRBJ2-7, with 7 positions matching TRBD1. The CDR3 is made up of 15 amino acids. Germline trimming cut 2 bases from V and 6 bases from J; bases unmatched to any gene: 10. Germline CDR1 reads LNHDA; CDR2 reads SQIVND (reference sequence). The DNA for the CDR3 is TGTGCCAGTAGTATAAAGGGGGCAACCCGGAGCGAGCAGTACTTC. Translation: CASSIKGATRSEQYF.

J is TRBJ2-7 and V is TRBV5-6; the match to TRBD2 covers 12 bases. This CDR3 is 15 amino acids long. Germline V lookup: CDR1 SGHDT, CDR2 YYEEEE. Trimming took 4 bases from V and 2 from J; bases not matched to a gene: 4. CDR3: CASSPRLAGAYEQYF. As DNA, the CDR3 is TGTGCCAGCAGCCCCAGACTAGCGGGAGCCTACGAGCAGTACTTC.